This T cell receptor (beta chain) is from a study of blood T cell repertoires in COVID-19 (TCRdb year 2020). The study in broad terms: Samples from collaborators originated in the United States, Italy and Spain and spanned both the acute and convalescent phases of COVID-19. The prospective study material was composed of cDNA or gDNA derived from T cells, B-cell-depleted T cells, or PBMCs. The repertoires were released in a freely available public database meant as a resource for research on the immune response to SARS-CoV-2. The samples were drawn from two sources: the first 160 participants of the ongoing ImmuneRACE study, and about 1,300 subjects contributed by 6 global collaborators. Where available, HLA class I and class II types were obtained from metadata supplied by the sample provider rather than from assay-based typing. The dataset comprised deeply sampled blood TCRbeta repertoires from subjects exposed to, actively infected with, or recovered from COVID-19. The sample metadata nearly always contained a de-identified subject ID, COVID-19 status, age in years and sex.

Note on this clone: The antigen this receptor binds is unknown. The input lacks base qualities; no much larger clone sits a single base away.

Each collaborating institution followed its own protocols to collect whole blood in K2EDTA tubes. For TCRbeta analysis, collaborator samples were shipped as frozen whole blood, as isolated PBMCs, or as DNA extracted from either sample type. Relative to germline, V is 1 base shorter and J is 3 bases shorter, with 16 bases between their ends. Inclusive of the bounding cysteine and phenylalanine, the CDR3 is 17 residues long. Left in the record is the CDR3 DNA by itself, 51 bases read in frame from the first base. The germline V gene (reference sequence) provides CDR1 LGHDT and CDR2 YNNKEL. Study-wide conclusions, independent of this receptor: The quantity of clinical and demographic metadata differed by source and by participant and was supplied without curation.

TCRbeta CDR3 regions were amplified from genomic DNA using the immunoSEQ Assay, a bias-controlled multiplex PCR. The source study handled its data this way. Nucleated cell counts per sample were estimated from amplification of reference gene primers within the assay. To quantify the absolute abundance of each unique TCRbeta CDR3 rearrangement, sequence reads were collapsed and filtered. For each sample, productive Simpson clonality was calculated as the square root of Simpson's diversity index across productive rearrangements. The table was pulled from immuneACCESS by TCRdb, which kept in-frame rearrangements only. Such tables lose some clones; where checked, under half of the loss comes from unresolved V genes, and the rest has no known cause. V, J and clone size are taken as reported in that table, and D and trimming were inferred from the DNA itself. For this sample the table gives about 70,000 clones, of which approximately 86% were detected only once. The leading ten clones occupy over 1.1% of the sample.

In this chain, TRBV3-1 (or the pseudogene TRBV3-2) is recombined with TRBJ1-3, and possibly TRBD1, on 5 matching bases. The TCR originated in a woman aged 60-75 years with acute or convalescent COVID-19. Material: peripheral blood. In nucleotides, the sequence is TGTGCCAGCAGCCAAGGTTTCGGCAGGGAAGGTGGAAACACCATATATTTT. It is translated as CASSQGFGREGGNTIYF.